This T cell receptor (beta chain) is drawn from a study of blood T cell repertoires in COVID-19. Study overall: From the United States, Italy and Spain came samples of acute and convalescent COVID-19. The analysed material was cDNA or gDNA that came from T cells, B-cell-depleted T cells, or PBMCs.

The CDR3 spans 15 residues. Germline trimming cut 10 bases from V and 3 bases from J; bases unmatched to any gene: 8. Germline V CDR1 and CDR2: MDHEN, SYDVKM. Only in-frame clones appear in the TCRdb table, and some are missing; sequencing was by immunoSEQ multiplex PCR. The data contain roughly 180,000 clones, around 86% of them singletons. Source material: peripheral blood. The source is a woman in her 30s with active or convalescent COVID-19. V usage is TRBV28 and J usage is TRBJ1-4; 10 bases match TRBD1. CDR3 loop: CAIPGTGASNEKLFF. CDR3 DNA: TGTGCCATCCCCGGGACAGGGGCTTCTAATGAAAAACTGTTTTTT.